This T cell receptor (beta chain) was sequenced during a study of cytotoxic CD8 clonotypes in ibrutinib-treated CLL. Target depth was 1 in 200,000 to 1 in 1 million T cells, about 10x per clonotype. Clones were read by immunoSEQ multiplex PCR, and TCRdb kept only the in-frame ones, dropping some. Of approximately 200,000 clones listed, around 70% are singletons. After removal of 5 bases from V and 6 bases from J, the junction contained 8 bases not matched to a gene. There are 15 residues in the CDR3. Germline CDR1 is MNHEY and CDR2 is SVGAGI. The chain has TRBV6-5 and TRBJ2-2; the match to TRBD2 covers 8 bases. Source: PBMCs, taken after 24 months of ibrutinib treatment. The clonotype originates from a human donor with chronic lymphocytic leukemia. The CDR3 sequence is CASSKGLEWSGELFF. For the CDR3, the DNA is TGTGCCAGCAGTAAGGGACTAGAATGGTCCGGGGAGCTGTTTTTT.